Described below is a single TCR beta chain sequence and its context. Per the study methods: Nucleated cell counts were estimated from reference gene primer amplification. Sequenced by immunoSEQ multiplex PCR; TCRdb stores in-frame clones only, minus some. V and J calls and clone size are those listed in that table; D and trimming were worked out from the DNA. The sample comprises over 90,000 clones, just over 85% of which are singletons, and less than 4.5% rests with the top ten. The sample is drawn from a study of blood T cell repertoires in COVID-19. Study at large: The United States, Italy and Spain provided the acute and convalescent COVID-19 samples. PBMCs, B-cell-depleted T cells, or T cells were the source of the cDNA or gDNA that made up the material.

CDR1 MNHEY and CDR2 SVGEGT come from the germline V gene. Trimming pared 5 bases from V and 6 bases from J, leaving 13 bases between. This CDR3 region has 13 residues. The genes are TRBV6-2 or TRBV6-3 and TRBJ1-1; tentatively, D is TRBD1 (6 bases). The receptor comes from a human donor in a cohort sampled during active COVID-19. Specimen: peripheral blood. CDR3 sequence: CASSTGTYSEAFF. The DNA for the CDR3 is TGTGCCAGCAGTACAGGGACGTATTCTGAAGCTTTCTTT.